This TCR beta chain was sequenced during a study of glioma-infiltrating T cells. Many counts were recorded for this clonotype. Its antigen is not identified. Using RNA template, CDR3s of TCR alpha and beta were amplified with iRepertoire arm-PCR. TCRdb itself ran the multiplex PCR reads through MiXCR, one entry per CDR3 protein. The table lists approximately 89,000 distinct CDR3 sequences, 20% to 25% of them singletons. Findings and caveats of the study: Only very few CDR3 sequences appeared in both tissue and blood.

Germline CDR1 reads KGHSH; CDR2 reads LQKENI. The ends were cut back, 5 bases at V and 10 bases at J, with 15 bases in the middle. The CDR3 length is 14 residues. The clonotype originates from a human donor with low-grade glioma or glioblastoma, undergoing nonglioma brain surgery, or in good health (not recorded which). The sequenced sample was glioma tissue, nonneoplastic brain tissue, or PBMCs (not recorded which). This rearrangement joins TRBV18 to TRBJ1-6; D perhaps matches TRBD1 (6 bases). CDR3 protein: CASSGLGDTSPLHF. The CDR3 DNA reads TGTGCCAGCTCAGGACTGGGGGACACATCACCCCTCCACTTT. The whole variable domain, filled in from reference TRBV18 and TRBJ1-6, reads NAGVMQNPRHLVRRRGQEARLRCSPMKGHSHVYWYRQLPEEGLKFMVYLQKENIIDESGMPKERFSAEFPKEGPSILRIQQVVRGDSAAYFCASSGLGDTSPLHFGNGTRLTVT.